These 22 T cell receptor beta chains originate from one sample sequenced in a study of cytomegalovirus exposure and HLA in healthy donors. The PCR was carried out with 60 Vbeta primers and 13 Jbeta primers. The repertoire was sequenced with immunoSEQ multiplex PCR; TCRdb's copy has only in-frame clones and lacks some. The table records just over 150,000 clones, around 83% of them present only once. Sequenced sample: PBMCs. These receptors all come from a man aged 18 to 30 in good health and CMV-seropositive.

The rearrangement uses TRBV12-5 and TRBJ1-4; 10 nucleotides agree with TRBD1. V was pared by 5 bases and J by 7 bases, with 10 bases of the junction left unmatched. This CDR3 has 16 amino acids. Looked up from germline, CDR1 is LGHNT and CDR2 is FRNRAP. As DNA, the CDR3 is TGTGCTAGTGGTCCGCCCAGACAGGGGGCCCGTGAAAAACTGTTTTTT. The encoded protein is CASGPPRQGAREKLFF.

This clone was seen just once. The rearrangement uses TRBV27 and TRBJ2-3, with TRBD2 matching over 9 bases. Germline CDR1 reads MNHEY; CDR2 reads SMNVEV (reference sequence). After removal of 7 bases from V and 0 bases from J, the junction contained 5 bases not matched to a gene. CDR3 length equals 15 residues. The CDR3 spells CASNLLAGSTDTQYF. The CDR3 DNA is TGTGCCAGCAACCTCCTAGCGGGGAGCACAGATACGCAGTATTTT.

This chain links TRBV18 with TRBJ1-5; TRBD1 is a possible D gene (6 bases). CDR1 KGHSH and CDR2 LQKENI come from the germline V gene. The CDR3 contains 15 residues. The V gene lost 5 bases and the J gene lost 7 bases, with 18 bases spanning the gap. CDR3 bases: TGTGCCAGCTCAGGGGGCATAGGGCAAGGGCAGCCCCAGCATTTT. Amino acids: CASSGGIGQGQPQHF.

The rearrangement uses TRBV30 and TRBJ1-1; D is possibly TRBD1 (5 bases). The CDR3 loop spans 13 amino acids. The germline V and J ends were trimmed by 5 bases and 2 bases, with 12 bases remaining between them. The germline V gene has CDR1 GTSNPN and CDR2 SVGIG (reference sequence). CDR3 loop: CAWSTGGNTEAFF. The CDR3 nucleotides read TGTGCCTGGTCCACAGGCGGAAACACTGAAGCTTTCTTT.

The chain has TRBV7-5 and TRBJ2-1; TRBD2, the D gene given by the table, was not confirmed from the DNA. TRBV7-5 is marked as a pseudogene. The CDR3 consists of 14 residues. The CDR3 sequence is CARSHRDFHNEQFF. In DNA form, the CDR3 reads TGTGCCAGAAGCCACCGGGACTTTCACAATGAGCAGTTCTTC.

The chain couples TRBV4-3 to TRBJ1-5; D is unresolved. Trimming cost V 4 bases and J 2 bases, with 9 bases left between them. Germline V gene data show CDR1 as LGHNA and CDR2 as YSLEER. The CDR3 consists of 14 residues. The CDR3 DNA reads TGCGCCAGCAGCCTGTCTGAGGGCAATCAGCCCCAGCATTTT. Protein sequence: CASSLSEGNQPQHF.

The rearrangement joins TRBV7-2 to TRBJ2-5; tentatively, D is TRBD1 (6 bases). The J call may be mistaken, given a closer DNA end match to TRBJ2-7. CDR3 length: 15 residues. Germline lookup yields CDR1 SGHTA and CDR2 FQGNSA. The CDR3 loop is CASSFVTGISYEQYF. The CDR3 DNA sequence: TGTGCCAGCAGCTTTGTGACAGGAATCTCCTACGAGCAGTACTTC.

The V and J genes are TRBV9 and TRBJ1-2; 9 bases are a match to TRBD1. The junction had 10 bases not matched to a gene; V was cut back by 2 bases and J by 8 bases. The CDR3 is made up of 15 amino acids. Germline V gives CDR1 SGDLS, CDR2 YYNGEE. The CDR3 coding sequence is TGTGCCAGCAGCGTTTCGGGACAGGGCTATGGAGGCTACACCTTC. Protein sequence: CASSVSGQGYGGYTF. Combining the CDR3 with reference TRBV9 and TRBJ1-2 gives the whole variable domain DSGVTQTPKHLITATGQRVTLRCSPRSGDLSVYWYQQSLDQGLQFLIQYYNGEERAKGNILERFSAQQFPDLHSELNLSSLELGDSALYFCASSVSGQGYGGYTFGSGTRLTVV.

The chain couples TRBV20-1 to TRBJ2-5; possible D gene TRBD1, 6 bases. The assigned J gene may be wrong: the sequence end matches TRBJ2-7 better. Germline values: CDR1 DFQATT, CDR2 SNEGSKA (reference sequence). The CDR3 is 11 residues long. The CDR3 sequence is CSPYRDYEQYF. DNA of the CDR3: TGCAGCCCGTACAGGGACTACGAGCAGTACTTC.

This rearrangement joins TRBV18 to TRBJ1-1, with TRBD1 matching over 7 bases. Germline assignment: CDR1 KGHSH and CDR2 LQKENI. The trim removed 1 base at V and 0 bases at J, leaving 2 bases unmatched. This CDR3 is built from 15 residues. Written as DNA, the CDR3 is TGTGCCAGCTCACCACAGGGACAGATGAACACTGAAGCTTTCTTT. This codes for CASSPQGQMNTEAFF.

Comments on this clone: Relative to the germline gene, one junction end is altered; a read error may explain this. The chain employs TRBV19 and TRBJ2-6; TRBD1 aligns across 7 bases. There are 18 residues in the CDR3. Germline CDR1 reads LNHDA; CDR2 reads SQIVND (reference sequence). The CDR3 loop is CASSKQGYGVSGANGLTF. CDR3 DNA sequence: TGTGCCAGTAGTAAACAGGGGTATGGGGTTTCTGGGGCCAACGGCCTGACTTTC.

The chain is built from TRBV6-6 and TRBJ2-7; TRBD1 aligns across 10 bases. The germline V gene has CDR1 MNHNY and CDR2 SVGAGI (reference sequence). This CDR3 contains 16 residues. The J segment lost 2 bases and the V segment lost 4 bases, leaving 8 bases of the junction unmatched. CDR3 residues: CASSSPLGTGAYEQYF. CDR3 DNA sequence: TGTGCCAGCAGTTCCCCGTTAGGGACAGGGGCCTACGAGCAGTACTTC.

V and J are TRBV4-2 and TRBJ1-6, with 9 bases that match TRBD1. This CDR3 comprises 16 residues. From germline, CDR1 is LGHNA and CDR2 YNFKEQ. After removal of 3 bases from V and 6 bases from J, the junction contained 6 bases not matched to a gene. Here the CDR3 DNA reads TGTGCCAGCAGCCAGGGGGGGACAGGGAGTAATTCACCCCTCCACTTT. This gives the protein CASSQGGTGSNSPLHF.

The CDR3 nucleotides read TGTGCCACCCAGCGGGGGGGCTTCGGTACGCAGTATTTT. This codes for CATQRGGFGTQYF. The J gene is TRBJ2-3, the V gene TRBV27; TRBD2 matches 10 bases. Trimming removed 10 bases from V and 8 bases from J; junction bases left unmatched: 9. Germline CDR1 is MNHEY and CDR2 is SMNVEV (reference sequence). This CDR3 has 13 residues.

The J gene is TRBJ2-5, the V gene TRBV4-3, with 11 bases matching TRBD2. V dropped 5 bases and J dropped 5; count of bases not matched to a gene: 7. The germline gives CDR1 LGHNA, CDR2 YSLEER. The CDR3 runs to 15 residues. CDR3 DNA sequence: TGCGCCAGCAGCTTTAGCGGGGGGGCAGACGAGACCCAGTACTTC. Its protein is CASSFSGGADETQYF.

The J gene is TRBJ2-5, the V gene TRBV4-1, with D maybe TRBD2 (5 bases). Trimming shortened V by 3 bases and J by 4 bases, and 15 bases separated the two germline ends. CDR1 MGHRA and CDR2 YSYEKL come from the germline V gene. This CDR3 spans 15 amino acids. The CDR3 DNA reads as TGCGCCAGCAGCCAGGTCGGGCCAGGAGGAGAGACCCAGTACTTC. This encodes CASSQVGPGGETQYF.

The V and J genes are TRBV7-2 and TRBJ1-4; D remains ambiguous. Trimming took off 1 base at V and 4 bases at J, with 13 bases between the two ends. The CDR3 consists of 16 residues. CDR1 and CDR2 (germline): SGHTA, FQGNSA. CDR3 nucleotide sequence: TGTGCCAGCAGCTTAGGCGACGGAGCAATTAATGAAAAACTGTTTTTT. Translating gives CASSLGDGAINEKLFF.

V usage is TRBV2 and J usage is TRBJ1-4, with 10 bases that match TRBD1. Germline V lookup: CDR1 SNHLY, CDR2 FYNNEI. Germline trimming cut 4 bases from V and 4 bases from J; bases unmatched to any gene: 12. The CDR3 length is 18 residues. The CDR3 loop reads CASSGSGTGVRSNEKLFF. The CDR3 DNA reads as TGTGCCAGCAGTGGGTCCGGGACAGGGGTGCGCAGTAATGAAAAACTGTTTTTT. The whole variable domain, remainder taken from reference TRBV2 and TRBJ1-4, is EPEVTQTPSHQVTQMGQEVILRCVPISNHLYFYWYRQILGQKVEFLVSFYNNEISEKSEIFDDQFSVERPDGSNFTLKIRSTKLEDSAMYFCASSGSGTGVRSNEKLFFGSGTQLSVL.

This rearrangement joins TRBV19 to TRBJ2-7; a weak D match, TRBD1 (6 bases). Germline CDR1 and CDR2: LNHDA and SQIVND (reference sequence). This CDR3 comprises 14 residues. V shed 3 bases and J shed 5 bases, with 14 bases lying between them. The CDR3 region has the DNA TGTGCCAGTAGTATCCTATTTGGGGACAACGAGCAGTACTTC. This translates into CASSILFGDNEQYF.

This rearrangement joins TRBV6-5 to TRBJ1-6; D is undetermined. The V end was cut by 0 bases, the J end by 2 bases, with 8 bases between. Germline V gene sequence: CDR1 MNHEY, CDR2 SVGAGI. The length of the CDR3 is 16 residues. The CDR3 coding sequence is TGTGCCAGCAGTTACTCGAAGCAGGCCTATAATTCACCCCTCCACTTT. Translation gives CASSYSKQAYNSPLHF.

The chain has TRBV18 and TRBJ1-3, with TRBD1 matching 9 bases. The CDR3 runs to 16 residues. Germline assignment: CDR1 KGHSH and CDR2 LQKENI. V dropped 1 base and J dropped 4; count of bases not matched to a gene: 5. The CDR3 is CASSPQQGAGGNTIYF. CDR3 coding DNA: TGTGCCAGCTCACCACAACAGGGGGCAGGAGGAAACACCATATATTTT. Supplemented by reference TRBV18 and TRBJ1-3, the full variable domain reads NAGVMQNPRHLVRRRGQEARLRCSPMKGHSHVYWYRQLPEEGLKFMVYLQKENIIDESGMPKERFSAEFPKEGPSILRIQQVVRGDSAAYFCASSPQQGAGGNTIYFGEGSWLTVV.

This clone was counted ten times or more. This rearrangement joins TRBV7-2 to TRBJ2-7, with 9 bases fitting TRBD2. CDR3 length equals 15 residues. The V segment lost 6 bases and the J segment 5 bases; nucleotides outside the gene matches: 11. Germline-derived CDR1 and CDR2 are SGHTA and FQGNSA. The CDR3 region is CASRPSGASKDEQYF. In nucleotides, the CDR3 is TGTGCCAGCAGACCTAGCGGGGCCTCCAAAGACGAGCAGTACTTC.